Below are 12 T cell receptor beta chains sequenced from a single sample in a study of cytomegalovirus exposure and HLA in healthy donors. PCR amplification relied on 60 Vbeta primers (plus 13 Jbeta primers). Some clones are missing from TCRdb's copy, which holds only in-frame ones; the method was immunoSEQ multiplex PCR. This table has approximately 170,000 clones, 81% appearing once. Source material: PBMCs. The receptors originated from a man between 45 and 60 years old in good health and CMV-seropositive.

With regard to this clone: One end of the junction varies from germline; a read error may be responsible. V and J are TRBV28 and TRBJ1-4; D call uncertain. The CDR3 is made up of 13 amino acids. Germline CDR1 is MDHEN and CDR2 is SYDVKM. CDR3 in amino acids: CAGSVQTNEKLFF. In nucleotides, the CDR3 is TGTGCCGGCAGTGTACAGACTAATGAAAAACTGTTTTTT.

The V and J genes are TRBV4-3 and TRBJ2-1; 8 bases are shared with TRBD1. CDR1 and CDR2 from the germline V gene are LGHNA and YSLEER. The CDR3 spans 16 residues. The trim removed 5 bases at V and 0 bases at J, leaving 6 bases unmatched. The CDR3 coding sequence is TGCGCCAGCAGCAGCCTCACAGGGGGCTCCTACAATGAGCAGTTCTTC. It translates to CASSSLTGGSYNEQFF.

The chain has TRBV6-1 and TRBJ1-1; TRBD1 aligns across 7 bases. V gave up 8 bases and J gave up 5 bases; unmatched junction bases: 14. Per the germline V gene, CDR1 is MNHNS and CDR2 is SASEGT. This CDR3 contains 15 residues. DNA of the CDR3: TGTGCCAGCTGGGGGACAGTTACCTTCAGGACTGAAGCTTTCTTT. Amino acids: CASWGTVTFRTEAFF.

The chain joins TRBV19 to TRBJ1-6; TRBD1 agrees at 10 bases. V gave up 5 bases and J gave up 8 bases; unmatched junction bases: 3. This CDR3 region has 14 residues. The germline gives CDR1 LNHDA, CDR2 SQIVND (reference sequence). Here the CDR3 reads CASSRQGAYSPLHF. The CDR3 nucleotides are TGTGCCAGTAGTCGACAGGGGGCATATTCACCCCTCCACTTT.

V is TRBV18 and J is TRBJ1-6; 7 nucleotides agree with TRBD1. Germline V gives CDR1 KGHSH, CDR2 LQKENI. V shed 4 bases and J 4 bases; nucleotides not matched to a gene: 7. The CDR3 totals 16 residues. The CDR3 protein is CASSQTTGRYNSPLHF. CDR3 DNA sequence: TGTGCCAGCTCACAGACGACAGGGCGTTATAATTCACCCCTCCACTTT.

The chain joins TRBV29-1 to TRBJ1-1; D call uncertain. This CDR3 comprises 16 residues. From germline, CDR1 is SQVTM and CDR2 ANQGSEA. The germline V and J ends were trimmed by 3 bases and 1 base, with 18 bases remaining between them. The CDR3 loop is CSVDPFEIVANTEAFF. The DNA of the CDR3 is TGCAGCGTTGACCCTTTTGAGATCGTTGCGAACACTGAAGCTTTCTTT.

This clone was counted only a few times. The genes are TRBV5-4 and TRBJ1-1; TRBD1 might be the D (5 bases). Germline V gives CDR1 SGHNT, CDR2 YYREEE (reference sequence). This CDR3 has 15 amino acids. V lost 3 bases and J 3 bases, leaving 15 bases between the germline ends. CDR3 sequence reads: CASSWGGVGDTEAFF. As DNA, the CDR3 is TGTGCCAGCAGCTGGGGCGGTGTAGGGGACACTGAAGCTTTCTTT.

The CDR3 region is CASSVDRGATEAFF. CDR3 nucleotides: TGTGCCAGCAGCGTGGACAGGGGTGCTACTGAAGCTTTCTTT. The V call is TRBV6-5, the J call TRBJ1-1, with TRBD1 matching 9 bases. The CDR3 runs 14 residues. V lost 6 bases and J lost 5; bases outside the gene matches: 7. CDR1 MNHEY and CDR2 SVGAGI come from the germline V gene.

This chain joins TRBV19 and TRBJ1-2, with D perhaps matching TRBD1 (5 bases). The CDR3 totals 13 residues. V dropped 7 bases and J dropped 3 bases, with 12 bases sitting between them. CDR1 is LNHDA, CDR2 SQIVND, per germline (reference sequence). DNA of the CDR3: TGTGCCAGTAATTCAGGGTTACACTATGGCTACACCTTC. Amino acid sequence: CASNSGLHYGYTF.

The chain has TRBV19 and TRBJ2-1; D gene uncertain. The length of the CDR3 is 12 residues. Germline assignment: CDR1 LNHDA and CDR2 SQIVND (reference sequence). V was shortened by 1 base and J by 7 bases, with 5 bases between the two germline ends. The CDR3 sequence is CASSIVPNEQFF. DNA of the CDR3: TGTGCCAGTAGTATAGTCCCTAATGAGCAGTTCTTC.

This clone was seen more than once but under ten times. The chain recombines TRBV28 with TRBJ1-5; D possibly corresponds to TRBD1 (6 bases). The CDR3 is 14 amino acids. Germline CDR1 MDHEN, CDR2 SYDVKM. V lost 8 bases to trimming and J lost 5 bases, with 16 bases between them. The CDR3 loop is CASQTGTPDQPQHF. In DNA, the CDR3 is TGTGCCAGCCAAACAGGGACCCCCGATCAGCCCCAGCATTTT.

The chain carries TRBV7-9 and TRBJ2-3; D gene unclear. Germline assignment: CDR1 SEHNR and CDR2 FQNEAQ (reference sequence). This CDR3 has 14 residues. Trimming shortened V by 5 bases and J by 0 bases, and 9 bases separated the two germline ends. CDR3 protein: CASSRRASTDTQYF. CDR3 DNA: TGTGCCAGCAGCCGGAGAGCTAGCACAGATACGCAGTATTTT.